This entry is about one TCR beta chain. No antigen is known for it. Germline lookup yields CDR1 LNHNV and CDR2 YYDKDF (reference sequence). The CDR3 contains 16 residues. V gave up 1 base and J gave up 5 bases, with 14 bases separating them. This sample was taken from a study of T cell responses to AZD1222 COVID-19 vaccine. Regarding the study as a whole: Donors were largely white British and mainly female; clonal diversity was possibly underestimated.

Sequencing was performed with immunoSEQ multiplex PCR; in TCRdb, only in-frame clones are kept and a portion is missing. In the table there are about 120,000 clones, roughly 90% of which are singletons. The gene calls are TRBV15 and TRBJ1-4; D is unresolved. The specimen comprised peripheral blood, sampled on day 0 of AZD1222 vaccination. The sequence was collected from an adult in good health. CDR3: CATSRVPEGTNEKLFF. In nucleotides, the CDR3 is TGTGCCACCAGCAGAGTCCCGGAAGGCACGAATGAAAAACTGTTTTTT.